This paragraph covers one T cell receptor beta chain sequence. Its antigen is unidentified. This sample was taken from a study of cytomegalovirus exposure and HLA in healthy donors. Regarding the study as a whole: A few CMV-associated chains were confirmed in vitro to be specific for CMV antigens. The study listed roughly 160 cytomegalovirus-associated TCR beta chains.

13 Jbeta primers and 60 Vbeta primers were used for the PCR. Produced via immunoSEQ multiplex PCR; TCRdb's table is partial and in-frame only. This table holds roughly 130,000 clones, around 66% found once. The length of the CDR3 is 15 residues. The V gene's germline CDR1 is LNHNV and CDR2 YYDKDF (reference sequence). The junction had 5 bases not matched to a gene; V was cut back by 7 bases and J by 2 bases. What was sequenced was PBMCs. The chain is built from TRBV15 and TRBJ2-2; 9 bases map to TRBD2. This clonotype was sampled from a man aged 18-30 years in good health and CMV-seronegative. This CDR3 is CATTPGLANTGELFF. Here the CDR3 DNA reads TGTGCCACCACTCCGGGACTAGCCAACACCGGGGAGCTGTTTTTT. The full variable domain, with the rest looked up from reference TRBV15 and TRBJ2-2, is DAMVIQNPRYQVTQFGKPVTLSCSQTLNHNVMYWYQQKSSQAPKLLFHYYDKDFNNEADTPDNFQSRRPNTSFCFLDIRSPGLGDTAMYLCATTPGLANTGELFFGEGSRLTVL.